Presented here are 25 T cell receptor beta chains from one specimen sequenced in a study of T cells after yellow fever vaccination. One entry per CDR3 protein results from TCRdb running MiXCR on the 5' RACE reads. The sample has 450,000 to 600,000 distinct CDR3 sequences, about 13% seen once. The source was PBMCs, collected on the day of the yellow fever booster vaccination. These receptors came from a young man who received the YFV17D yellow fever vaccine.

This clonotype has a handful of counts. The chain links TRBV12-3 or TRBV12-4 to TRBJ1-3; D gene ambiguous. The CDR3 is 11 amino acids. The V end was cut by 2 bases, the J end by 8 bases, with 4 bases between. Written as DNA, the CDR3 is TGTGCCAGCAGTTTAAGGGACACCATATATTTT. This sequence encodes CASSLRDTIYF.

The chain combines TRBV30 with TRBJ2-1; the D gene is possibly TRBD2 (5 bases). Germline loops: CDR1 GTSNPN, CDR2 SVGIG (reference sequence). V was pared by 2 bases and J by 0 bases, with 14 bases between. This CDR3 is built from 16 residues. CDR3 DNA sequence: TGTGCCTGGAGTTTCGCGAGGGCCAGCTCCTACAATGAGCAGTTCTTC. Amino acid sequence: CAWSFARASSYNEQFF.

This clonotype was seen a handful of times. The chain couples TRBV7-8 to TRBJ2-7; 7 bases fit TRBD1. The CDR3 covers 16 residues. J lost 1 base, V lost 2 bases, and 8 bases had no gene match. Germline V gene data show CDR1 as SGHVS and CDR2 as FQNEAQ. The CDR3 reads CASSLMGTAISYEQYF. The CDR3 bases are TGTGCCAGCAGCTTAATGGGGACAGCTATTTCCTACGAGCAGTACTTC.

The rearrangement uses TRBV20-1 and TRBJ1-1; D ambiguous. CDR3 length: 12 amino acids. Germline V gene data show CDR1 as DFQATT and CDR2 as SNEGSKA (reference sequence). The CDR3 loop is CSLSTANTEAFF. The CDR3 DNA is TGCAGCCTTAGTACAGCGAACACTGAAGCTTTCTTT.

CDR3 in DNA: TGTGCCAGCTTGAATATGGAACTAGCGATTTTCGAGCAGTACTTC. Translation gives CASLNMELAIFEQYF. The V call is TRBV27, the J call TRBJ2-7, with TRBD2 matching over 7 bases. The CDR3 has 15 residues. Trimming cost V 8 bases and J 6 bases; bases outside gene matches: 16. Germline CDR1 reads MNHEY; CDR2 reads SMNVEV (reference sequence).

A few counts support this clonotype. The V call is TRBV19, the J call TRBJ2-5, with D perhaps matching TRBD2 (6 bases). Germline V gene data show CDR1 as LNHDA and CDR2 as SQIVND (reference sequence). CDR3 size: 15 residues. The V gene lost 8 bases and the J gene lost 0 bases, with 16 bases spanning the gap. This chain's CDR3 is CASGLTGTHQETQYF. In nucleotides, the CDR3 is TGTGCCAGTGGATTGACCGGGACTCACCAAGAGACCCAGTACTTC.

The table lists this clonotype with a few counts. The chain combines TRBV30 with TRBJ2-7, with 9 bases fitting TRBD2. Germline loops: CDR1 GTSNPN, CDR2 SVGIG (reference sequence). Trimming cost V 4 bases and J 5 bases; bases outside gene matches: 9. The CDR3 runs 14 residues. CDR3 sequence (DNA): TGTGCCTGGACTTTTAGCGGGAGTAAGGACGAGCAGTACTTC. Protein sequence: CAWTFSGSKDEQYF.

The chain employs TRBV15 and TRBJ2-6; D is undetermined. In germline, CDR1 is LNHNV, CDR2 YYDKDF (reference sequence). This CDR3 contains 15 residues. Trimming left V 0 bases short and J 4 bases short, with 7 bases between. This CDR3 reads CATSREYAGANVLTF. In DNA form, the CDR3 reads TGTGCCACCAGCAGAGAGTATGCAGGGGCCAACGTCCTGACTTTC.

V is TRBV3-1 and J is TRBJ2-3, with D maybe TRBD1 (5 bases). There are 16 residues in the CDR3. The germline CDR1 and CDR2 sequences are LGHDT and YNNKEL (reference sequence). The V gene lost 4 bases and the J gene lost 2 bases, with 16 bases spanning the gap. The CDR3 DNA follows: TGTGCCAGCAGCCGGCAGGGTTTTCCATCCACAGATACGCAGTATTTT. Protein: CASSRQGFPSTDTQYF.

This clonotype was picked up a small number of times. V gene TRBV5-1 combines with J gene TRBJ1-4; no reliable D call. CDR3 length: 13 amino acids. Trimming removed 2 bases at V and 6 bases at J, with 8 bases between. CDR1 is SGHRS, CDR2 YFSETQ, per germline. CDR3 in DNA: TGCGCCAGCAGCTTTTCCCGGGATGAAAAACTGTTTTTT. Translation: CASSFSRDEKLFF.

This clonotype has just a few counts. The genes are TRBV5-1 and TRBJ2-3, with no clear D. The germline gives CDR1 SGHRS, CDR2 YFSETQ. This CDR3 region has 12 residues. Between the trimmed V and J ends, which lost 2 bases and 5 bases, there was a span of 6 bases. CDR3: CASSFGGDTQYF. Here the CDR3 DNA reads TGCGCCAGCAGCTTTGGCGGAGATACGCAGTATTTT.

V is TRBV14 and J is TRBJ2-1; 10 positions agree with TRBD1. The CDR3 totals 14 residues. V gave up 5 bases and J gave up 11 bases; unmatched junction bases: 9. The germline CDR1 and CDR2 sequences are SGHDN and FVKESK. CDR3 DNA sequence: TGTGCCAGCAGCAGCGGGACAGGGGTCAGTAAGCAGTTCTTC. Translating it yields CASSSGTGVSKQFF.

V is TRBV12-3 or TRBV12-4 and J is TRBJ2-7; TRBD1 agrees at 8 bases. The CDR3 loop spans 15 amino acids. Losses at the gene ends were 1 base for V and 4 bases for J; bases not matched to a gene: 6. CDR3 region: CASSLGGRGHYEQYF. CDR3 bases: TGTGCCAGCAGTTTAGGGGGCAGGGGGCATTACGAGCAGTACTTC.

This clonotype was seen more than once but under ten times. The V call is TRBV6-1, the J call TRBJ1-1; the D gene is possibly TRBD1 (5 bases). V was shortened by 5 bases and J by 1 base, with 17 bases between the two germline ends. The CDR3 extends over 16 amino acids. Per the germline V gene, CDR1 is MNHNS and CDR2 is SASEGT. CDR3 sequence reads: CASSPGGGSGNTEAFF. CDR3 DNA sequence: TGTGCCAGCAGTCCGGGGGGGGGTTCGGGGAACACTGAAGCTTTCTTT.

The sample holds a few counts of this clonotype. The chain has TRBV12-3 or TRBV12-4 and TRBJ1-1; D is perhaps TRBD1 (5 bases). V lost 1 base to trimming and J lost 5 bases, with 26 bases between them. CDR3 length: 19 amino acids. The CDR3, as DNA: TGTGCCAGCAGTTTAGTAATTGGAAGGACCCGGGCTGGGGGAACTGAAGCTTTCTTT. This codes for CASSLVIGRTRAGGTEAFF.

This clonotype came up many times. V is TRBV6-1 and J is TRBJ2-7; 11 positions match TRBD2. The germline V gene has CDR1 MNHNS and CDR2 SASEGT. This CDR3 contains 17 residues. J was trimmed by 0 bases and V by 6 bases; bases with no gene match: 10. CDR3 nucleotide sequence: TGTGCCAGCAGGGCTAGCGGGAGGAGCAAAACCTCCTACGAGCAGTACTTC. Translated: CASRASGRSKTSYEQYF.

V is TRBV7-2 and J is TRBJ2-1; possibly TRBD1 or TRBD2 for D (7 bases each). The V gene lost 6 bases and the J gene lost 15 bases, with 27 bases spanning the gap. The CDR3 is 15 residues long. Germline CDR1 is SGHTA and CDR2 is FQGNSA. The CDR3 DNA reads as TGTGCCAGCAGTCAGGGGGGGGGGAGTCTCCCCTCGAGGTTCTTC. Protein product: CASSQGGGSLPSRFF.

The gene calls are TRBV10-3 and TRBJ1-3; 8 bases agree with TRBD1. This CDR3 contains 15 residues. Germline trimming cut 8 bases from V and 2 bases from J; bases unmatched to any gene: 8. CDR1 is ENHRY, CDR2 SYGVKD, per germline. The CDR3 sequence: CAISRTGNAGNTIYF. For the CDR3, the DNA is TGTGCCATCTCCCGGACAGGGAACGCTGGAAACACCATATATTTT.

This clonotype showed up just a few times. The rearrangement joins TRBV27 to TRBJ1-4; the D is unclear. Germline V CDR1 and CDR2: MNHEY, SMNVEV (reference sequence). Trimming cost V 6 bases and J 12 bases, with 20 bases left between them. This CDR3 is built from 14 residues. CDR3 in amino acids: CASSPGRIGSELFF. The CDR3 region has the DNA TGTGCCAGCAGCCCCGGACGGATCGGGTCGGAACTGTTTTTT.

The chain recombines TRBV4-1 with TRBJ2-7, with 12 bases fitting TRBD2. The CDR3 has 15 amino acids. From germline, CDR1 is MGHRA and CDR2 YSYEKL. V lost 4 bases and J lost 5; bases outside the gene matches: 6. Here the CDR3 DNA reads TGCGCCAGCAGCCCACGGACTAGCGGGATCAACGAGCAGTACTTC. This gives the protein CASSPRTSGINEQYF.

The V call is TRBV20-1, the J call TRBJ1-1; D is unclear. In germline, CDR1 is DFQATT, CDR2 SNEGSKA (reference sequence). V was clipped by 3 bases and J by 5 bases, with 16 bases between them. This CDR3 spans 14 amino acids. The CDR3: CSASPQVQGTEAFF. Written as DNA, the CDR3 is TGCAGTGCTAGCCCCCAGGTCCAAGGGACTGAAGCTTTCTTT.

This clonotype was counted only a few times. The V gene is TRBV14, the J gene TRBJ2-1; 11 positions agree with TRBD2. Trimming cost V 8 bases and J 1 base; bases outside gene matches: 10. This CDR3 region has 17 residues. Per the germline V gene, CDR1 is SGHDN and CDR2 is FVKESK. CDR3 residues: CASRPTSGTYSYNEQFF. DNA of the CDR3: TGTGCCAGCCGACCGACTAGCGGGACTTATTCCTACAATGAGCAGTTCTTC.

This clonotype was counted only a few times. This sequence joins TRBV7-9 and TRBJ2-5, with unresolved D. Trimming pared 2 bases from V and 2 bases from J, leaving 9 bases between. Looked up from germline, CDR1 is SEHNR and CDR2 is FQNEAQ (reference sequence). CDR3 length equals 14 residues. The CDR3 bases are TGTGCCAGCAGCTTAAGTGAGATACAAGAGACCCAGTACTTC. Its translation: CASSLSEIQETQYF.

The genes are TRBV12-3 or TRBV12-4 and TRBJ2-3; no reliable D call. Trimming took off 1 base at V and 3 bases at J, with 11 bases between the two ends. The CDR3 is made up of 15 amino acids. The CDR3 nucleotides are TGTGCCAGCAGTTTAGACATAACGGTTACAGATACGCAGTATTTT. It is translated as CASSLDITVTDTQYF.

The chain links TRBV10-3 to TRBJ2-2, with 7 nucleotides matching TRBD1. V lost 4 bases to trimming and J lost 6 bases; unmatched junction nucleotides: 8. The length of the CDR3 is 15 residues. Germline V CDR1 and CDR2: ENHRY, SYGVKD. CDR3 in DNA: TGTGCCATCAGTGGGGTAGGACAGGAGTCCGGGGAGCTGTTTTTT. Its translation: CAISGVGQESGELFF.